The next 15 T cell receptor beta chains were all read from a single sample in a study of metastatic and nonmetastatic thyroid tumors. Thyroid surgery was preceded by no treatment in any patient. Using MiXCR, TCRdb reanalyzed the PCR reads. The sample holds about 18,000 clones, 34% seen once. The sequencing sample was made of tumor tissue. These TCRs come from a male donor with papillary thyroid cancer or a benign thyroid nodule (not recorded which). Some clones in this sample may be carry-over from other donors' samples.

The gene calls are TRBV5-1 and TRBJ2-7; D gene unclear. The CDR3 runs to 15 residues. The germline V and J ends were trimmed by 4 bases and 4 bases, with 18 bases remaining between them. Germline loops: CDR1 SGHRS, CDR2 YFSETQ. The CDR3 reads CASSPYLELAYEQYF. The CDR3 DNA sequence: TGCGCCAGCAGCCCGTACCTAGAGCTGGCGTACGAGCAGTACTTC.

Turning to this clone: This may stem from a read error, because a much larger clone lies one nucleotide away. The chain has TRBV30 and TRBJ1-1; maybe TRBD1 (6 bases). Germline V CDR1 and CDR2: GTSNPN, SVGIG (reference sequence). Trimming took 0 bases from V and 7 from J, leaving 12 bases between them. The CDR3 totals 13 residues. The CDR3: CAWSVARGSEAFF. CDR3 nucleotides: TGTGCCTGGAGTGTCGCCAGGGGAAGTGAAGCTTTCTTT.

Points on this clone: Lacking the conserved final phenylalanine or tryptophan, this CDR3 likely reflects a read error. The rearrangement links TRBV6-2 or TRBV6-3 to TRBJ2-2; D may be TRBD1 or TRBD2 (5 bases each). Germline CDR1 reads MNHEY; CDR2 reads SVGEGT. The CDR3 is 12 residues long. CDR3 sequence (DNA): TGTGCCAGCAGTTACTCGTCCGGGGACCTGTTTGTT. It codes for CASSYSSGDLFV.

This clone has a count of ten or more. CDR3: CASSLGRQRHIDTQYF. CDR3 nucleotides: TGTGCCAGCAGCTTAGGCCGGCAGAGGCACATAGATACGCAGTATTTT. This chain links TRBV7-8 with TRBJ2-3; D is unclear. The CDR3 length is 16 residues. CDR1 and CDR2 from the germline V gene are SGHVS and FQNEAQ. Trimming removed 1 base at V and 5 bases at J, with 16 bases between.

This clone has more than one count but fewer than ten. The sample has other DNA sequences that encode this CDR3 too. J is TRBJ2-1 and V is TRBV6-1; no clear D gene. V dropped 9 bases and J dropped 8 bases, with 11 bases sitting between them. Germline V gene data show CDR1 as MNHNS and CDR2 as SASEGT. This CDR3 comprises 11 residues. The CDR3 DNA reads TGTGCCAGTGGTCTAGAGCATGAGCAGTTCTTC. Its translation: CASGLEHEQFF.

This clone was detected only a few times. V gene TRBV27 combines with J gene TRBJ2-7, with a tentative D call TRBD1 (6 bases). Germline V gene data show CDR1 as MNHEY and CDR2 as SMNVEV (reference sequence). V was pared by 6 bases and J by 6 bases, with 15 bases between. The CDR3 contains 13 residues. CDR3 amino acids: CASRSQGEGEQYF. The CDR3 DNA reads TGTGCCAGCAGATCACAGGGAGAGGGCGAGCAGTACTTC.

The genes are TRBV5-1 and TRBJ1-2; 7 bases agree with TRBD1. This CDR3 comprises 16 residues. Germline V gene lookup returns CDR1 SGHRS and CDR2 YFSETQ. With 0 bases clipped from V and 3 bases from J, the junction kept 8 bases outside the gene matches. The CDR3 DNA is TGCGCCAGCAGCTTGGGTGGGACAGATCAGTACTATGGCTACACCTTC. Its protein is CASSLGGTDQYYGYTF.

The rearrangement uses TRBV6-5 and TRBJ2-1; perhaps TRBD2 as D (6 bases). Per the germline V gene, CDR1 is MNHEY and CDR2 is SVGAGI. The V end lost 4 bases, the J end lost 3 bases, and 13 bases lay between the germline ends. The CDR3 totals 15 residues. As DNA, the CDR3 is TGTGCCAGCAGTTTGGCCCCTAGCGACTACAATGAGCAGTTCTTC. Residues: CASSLAPSDYNEQFF.

Many counts were recorded for this clone. Other nucleotide sequences from this sample produce the same CDR3. This chain connects TRBV12-3 or TRBV12-4 to TRBJ2-1; no firm D call. The CDR3 loop spans 15 amino acids. The V and J ends lost 1 base and 6 bases respectively, with 13 bases between them. The CDR3 region has the DNA TGTGCCAGCAGTTTAGATGGTCCGGGTTCCAATGAGCAGTTCTTC. Protein sequence: CASSLDGPGSNEQFF.

This clone was picked up a small number of times. The chain carries TRBV24-1 and TRBJ2-7; TRBD2 is a possible D gene (6 bases). The CDR3 covers 14 residues. V lost 9 bases and J 3 bases, leaving 17 bases between the germline ends. Per germline, CDR1 KGHDR and CDR2 SFDVKD. In DNA form, the CDR3 reads TGTGCCACCCTTGAGGCCGGGGGTCGCTACGAGCAGTACTTC. Its protein product is CATLEAGGRYEQYF.

This chain joins TRBV7-3 and TRBJ2-1; D may be TRBD2 (6 bases). This CDR3 contains 17 residues. Germline V CDR1 and CDR2: SGHTA, FQGTGA. V was cut by 5 bases and J by 7 bases, with 24 bases left in between. Written as DNA, the CDR3 is TGTGCCAGCAGCCCCCAGCTTCGGCTATCGGGAGTGAATGAGCAGTTCTTC. Translating it yields CASSPQLRLSGVNEQFF.

By sample share, this clone is medium-sized. The V call is TRBV4-2, the J call TRBJ2-7; 12 bases agree with TRBD2. The CDR3 totals 16 residues. Losses at the gene ends were 0 bases for V and 6 bases for J; bases not matched to a gene: 6. The germline CDR1 and CDR2 sequences are LGHNA and YNFKEQ. The CDR3 protein is CASSQDPTSGSSEQYF. In DNA form, the CDR3 reads TGTGCCAGCAGCCAAGATCCGACTAGCGGGAGTTCCGAGCAGTACTTC.

This clone was picked up many times. J is TRBJ2-3 and V is TRBV7-2, with D unresolved. The germline gives CDR1 SGHTA, CDR2 FQGNSA. V lost 1 base and J 0 bases, leaving 8 bases between the germline ends. The CDR3 has 15 residues. The CDR3 is CASSLVESSTDTQYF. CDR3 bases: TGTGCCAGCAGCTTAGTAGAATCTAGCACAGATACGCAGTATTTT.

Worth noting for this clone: It is likely a read error, because the conserved phenylalanine at the end of the CDR3 is missing. The chain has TRBV2 and TRBJ2-6; D uncertain. Trimming shortened V by 10 bases and J by 2 bases, and 12 bases separated the two germline ends. Germline CDR1 is SNHLY and CDR2 is FYNNEI. The CDR3 loop spans 14 amino acids. The CDR3 protein is CAIGVIPGANVLTL. CDR3 DNA: TGTGCCATTGGGGTGATTCCTGGGGCCAACGTCCTGACTCTC.

This sequence joins TRBV9 and TRBJ1-2, with TRBD1 as a possible D gene (6 bases). The CDR3 sequence is 14 residues long. Germline V gene lookup returns CDR1 SGDLS and CDR2 YYNGEE. V lost 4 bases and J lost 3, with 13 bases in between. The CDR3 bases are TGTGCCAGCAGCCCTGGACAGTTTGACTATGGCTACACCTTC. Protein sequence: CASSPGQFDYGYTF.